The 2 T cell receptor beta chains below come from one sample, sequenced in a study of blood T cell repertoires in COVID-19. The data were produced by immunoSEQ multiplex PCR, yet TCRdb's version contains in-frame clones alone and is incomplete. The sample comprises just over 300,000 clones, nearly 90% of which are singletons, and roughly 1.9% rests with the top ten. Material for sequencing was peripheral blood. The receptors originated from a woman in her twenties or thirties with COVID-19, enrolled during active disease.

The V gene is TRBV11-2, the J gene TRBJ1-2, with a possible D match to TRBD1 (5 bases). Trimming cost V 0 bases and J 2 bases, with 16 bases left between them. The CDR3 is 17 amino acids. From germline, CDR1 is SGHAT and CDR2 FQNNGV. For the CDR3, the DNA is TGTGCCAGCAGCTTAGATCTAAGGGGCCCAAACAACTATGGCTACACCTTC. Residues: CASSLDLRGPNNYGYTF.

V and J are TRBV6-2 or TRBV6-3 and TRBJ2-4; no reliable D call. V lost 2 bases and J 7 bases, leaving 9 bases between the germline ends. Germline V lookup: CDR1 MNHEY, CDR2 SVGEGT. The CDR3 is 13 residues long. The CDR3 region has the DNA TGTGCCAGCAGTTACAGCGCCCTGAACATTCAGTACTTC. Translation: CASSYSALNIQYF.